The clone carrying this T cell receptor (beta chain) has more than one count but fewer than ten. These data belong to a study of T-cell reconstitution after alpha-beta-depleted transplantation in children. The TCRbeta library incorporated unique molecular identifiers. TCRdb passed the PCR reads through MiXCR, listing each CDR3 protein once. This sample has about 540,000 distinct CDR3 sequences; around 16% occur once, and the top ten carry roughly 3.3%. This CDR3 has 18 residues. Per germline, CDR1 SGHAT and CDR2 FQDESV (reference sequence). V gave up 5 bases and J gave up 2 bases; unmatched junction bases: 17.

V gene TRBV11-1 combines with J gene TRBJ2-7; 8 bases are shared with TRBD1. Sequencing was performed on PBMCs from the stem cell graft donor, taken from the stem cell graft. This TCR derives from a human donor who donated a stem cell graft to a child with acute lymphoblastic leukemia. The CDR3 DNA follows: TGTGCCAGCAGCCCCCCTCTACCAAGACAGGGGAGCCCCTACGAGCAGTACTTC. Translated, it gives CASSPPLPRQGSPYEQYF.